The next 22 T cell receptor beta chains were all read from a single sample in a study of T cells in localized non-small cell lung cancer. Sequencing was performed with immunoSEQ multiplex PCR; in TCRdb, only in-frame clones are kept and a portion is missing. Among almost 40,000 clones listed, roughly 88% were seen once. This sample comprised peripheral blood mononuclear cells, obtained before any cancer treatment. The source of these receptors is an older male donor with stage II lung adenocarcinoma.

The chain has TRBV4-1 and TRBJ1-2; D ambiguous. The CDR3 runs 14 residues. Trimming shortened V by 4 bases and J by 0 bases, and 9 bases separated the two germline ends. Germline CDR1 and CDR2: MGHRA and YSYEKL. CDR3 protein: CASSLIGSNYGYTF. Written as DNA, the CDR3 is TGCGCCAGCAGCCTAATAGGTTCTAACTATGGCTACACCTTC.

The table lists this clone with a count of one. The rearrangement links TRBV7-8 to TRBJ1-2; D might be TRBD1 (5 bases). Looked up from germline, CDR1 is SGHVS and CDR2 is FQNEAQ. CDR3 length: 14 amino acids. Deletions cut 1 base from V and 4 bases from J, with 10 bases between. In DNA form, the CDR3 reads TGTGCCAGCAGCTTAGTAGGGGAATTCTATGGCTACACCTTC. Translating gives CASSLVGEFYGYTF.

The rearrangement links TRBV10-2 to TRBJ2-3; possibly TRBD1 for D (6 bases). Trimming removed 4 bases at V and 6 bases at J, with 20 bases between. Germline CDR1 is WSHSY and CDR2 is SAAADI. The CDR3 length is 16 residues. The CDR3 coding sequence is TGCGCCAGCAGTGGGACCGGGACATTGACTTATGATACGCAGTATTTT. This gives the protein CASSGTGTLTYDTQYF.

In this sample, this clone turned up once. Additional DNA sequences in this sample encode the identical CDR3. V is TRBV29-1 and J is TRBJ2-1; 15 bases fit TRBD2. This CDR3 contains 13 residues. Per the germline V gene, CDR1 is SQVTM and CDR2 is ANQGSEA. Losses at the gene ends were 7 bases for V and 8 bases for J; bases not matched to a gene: 3. In DNA form, the CDR3 reads TGCAGCGCTGGACTAGCGGGAGGGGATGAGCAGTTCTTC. Its protein is CSAGLAGGDEQFF.

This chain joins TRBV7-9 and TRBJ2-5, with D possibly being TRBD2 (6 bases). The germline CDR1 and CDR2 sequences are SEHNR and FQNEAQ (reference sequence). The germline V and J ends were trimmed by 1 base and 5 bases, with 11 bases remaining between them. The CDR3 loop spans 14 amino acids. The CDR3 nucleotides read TGTGCCAGCAGCTTAGGCGGGACCGGGGAGACCCAGTACTTC. This encodes CASSLGGTGETQYF.

This chain links TRBV7-2 with TRBJ1-1; D may be TRBD1 (5 bases). CDR1 SGHTA and CDR2 FQGNSA come from the germline V gene. Trimming left V 2 bases short and J 1 base short, with 8 bases between. The CDR3 loop spans 14 amino acids. The CDR3 protein is CASSLFGGNTEAFF. The CDR3 nucleotides are TGTGCCAGCAGCTTATTTGGGGGGAACACTGAAGCTTTCTTT.

The chain employs TRBV5-8 and TRBJ2-5; 8 nucleotides match TRBD2. The CDR3 is 13 amino acids. The J segment lost 4 bases and the V segment lost 4 bases, leaving 3 bases of the junction unmatched. The germline V gene encodes CDR1 SGHTS and CDR2 YDEGEE. The chain's CDR3 is CASSPRGGETQYF. Here the CDR3 DNA reads TGTGCCAGCAGCCCCCGGGGGGGAGAGACCCAGTACTTC.

This clone was recorded once. The chain has TRBV7-2 and TRBJ2-1, with D unresolved. The ends were cut back, 5 bases at V and 7 bases at J, with 15 bases in the middle. The CDR3 covers 14 residues. Germline lookup yields CDR1 SGHTA and CDR2 FQGNSA. The CDR3 region has the DNA TGTGCCAGCAGCCCGCCCCATATGTCGAATGAGCAGTTCTTC. This gives the protein CASSPPHMSNEQFF.

The CDR3 region is CASSLSDRTPLHF. Written as DNA, the CDR3 is TGTGCCAGCAGCTTATCAGATAGAACACCCCTCCACTTT. J is TRBJ1-6 and V is TRBV7-2; unclear D gene. Germline V gene data show CDR1 as SGHTA and CDR2 as FQGNSA. Trimming took 2 bases from V and 11 from J, leaving 10 bases between them. There are 13 residues in the CDR3.

CDR3: CAISDSVRGEKAFF. The CDR3, as DNA: TGTGCCATCAGTGACTCCGTTCGCGGGGAAAAAGCTTTCTTT. The chain is built from TRBV10-3 and TRBJ1-1; D not certain. V was clipped by 3 bases and J by 9 bases, with 17 bases between them. CDR1 is ENHRY, CDR2 SYGVKD, per germline. The CDR3 is made up of 14 amino acids.

V gene TRBV19 combines with J gene TRBJ1-2; 10 bases fit TRBD1. J gave up 5 bases and V 3 bases, and 6 bases lay outside the gene matches. The CDR3 is made up of 15 amino acids. The germline CDR1 and CDR2 sequences are LNHDA and SQIVND (reference sequence). CDR3 sequence (DNA): TGTGCCAGTAGTATCCAAGGACAGGGGGAGTATGGCTACACCTTC. Translated: CASSIQGQGEYGYTF. Filled out from reference TRBV19 and TRBJ1-2, the complete variable domain reads DGGITQSPKYLFRKEGQNVTLSCEQNLNHDAMYWYRQDPGQGLRLIYYSQIVNDFQKGDIAEGYSVSREKKESFPLTVTSAQKNPTAFYLCASSIQGQGEYGYTFGSGTRLTVV.

In nucleotides, the CDR3 is TGTGCCAGCAGCCCACCCGGGACAGTAATCTACGAGCAGTACTTC. Translation gives CASSPPGTVIYEQYF. The chain couples TRBV28 to TRBJ2-7, with 7 bases aligning to TRBD1. CDR3 length: 15 residues. The V gene's germline CDR1 is MDHEN and CDR2 SYDVKM. Losses at the gene ends were 6 bases for V and 3 bases for J; bases not matched to a gene: 11.

This clone was recorded only once. V usage is TRBV5-1 and J usage is TRBJ1-1; D gene ambiguous. Deletions cut 2 bases from V and 3 bases from J, with 8 bases between. This CDR3 is 13 amino acids long. Germline V gene lookup returns CDR1 SGHRS and CDR2 YFSETQ. In nucleotides, the CDR3 is TGCGCCAGCAGCTTTCTCGGAGACACTGAAGCTTTCTTT. This translates into CASSFLGDTEAFF.

The chain has TRBV5-1 and TRBJ2-2; 7 nucleotides agree with TRBD2. The germline CDR1 and CDR2 sequences are SGHRS and YFSETQ. Trimming took 0 bases from V and 6 from J; bases not matched to a gene: 5. The CDR3 has 15 residues. The DNA for the CDR3 is TGCGCCAGCAGCTTGGAGGGTAGCGGGCCCGGGGAGCTGTTTTTT. It codes for CASSLEGSGPGELFF. Supplemented by reference TRBV5-1 and TRBJ2-2, the full variable domain reads KAGVTQTPRYLIKTRGQQVTLSCSPISGHRSVSWYQQTPGQGLQFLFEYFSETQRNKGNFPGRFSGRQFSNSRSEMNVSTLELGDSALYLCASSLEGSGPGELFFGEGSRLTVL.

V and J are TRBV27 and TRBJ2-3; D call uncertain. V was clipped by 0 bases and J by 1 base, with 14 bases between them. The CDR3 loop spans 17 amino acids. Germline lookup yields CDR1 MNHEY and CDR2 SMNVEV (reference sequence). The DNA for the CDR3 is TGTGCCAGCAGTTTATCCGCATACTTCGTGGGCACAGATACGCAGTATTTT. Its protein product is CASSLSAYFVGTDTQYF.

The rearrangement links TRBV4-1 to TRBJ2-1; D remains unclear. The V end lost 4 bases, the J end lost 12 bases, and 13 bases lay between the germline ends. Germline loops: CDR1 MGHRA, CDR2 YSYEKL. The CDR3 extends over 12 amino acids. The CDR3 loop reads CASSPPFARQFF. The CDR3 DNA follows: TGCGCCAGCAGCCCCCCGTTTGCGAGGCAGTTCTTC.

This clone was recorded once. The rearrangement links TRBV4-3 to TRBJ2-7; 8 bases map to TRBD1. With 5 bases clipped from V and 5 bases from J, the junction kept 11 bases outside the gene matches. Germline assignment: CDR1 LGHNA and CDR2 YSLEER. This CDR3 is 15 amino acids long. In DNA, the CDR3 is TGCGCCAGCAGCGTGCAAGGGACAGGAGCCCACGAGCAGTACTTC. Translation gives CASSVQGTGAHEQYF.

This chain uses TRBV9 with TRBJ1-3; possible D gene TRBD1, 5 bases. Germline V gives CDR1 SGDLS, CDR2 YYNGEE. V lost 0 bases and J 4 bases, leaving 11 bases between the germline ends. The CDR3 covers 15 residues. This CDR3 is CASSVAEGAGNTIYF. CDR3 nucleotides: TGTGCCAGCAGCGTAGCCGAAGGGGCCGGAAACACCATATATTTT.

The chain combines TRBV6-6 with TRBJ1-2, with D unclear. The CDR3 sequence is 13 residues long. Germline CDR1 reads MNHNY; CDR2 reads SVGAGI (reference sequence). The V end was cut by 6 bases, the J end by 7 bases, with 15 bases between. CDR3 sequence: CASSLLLTSGYTF. The DNA for the CDR3 is TGTGCCAGCAGCCTTCTGCTTACGAGTGGCTACACCTTC.

The gene calls are TRBV5-4 and TRBJ1-2, with D unclear. Germline CDR1 reads SGHNT; CDR2 reads YYREEE (reference sequence). V lost 2 bases to trimming and J lost 4 bases, with 9 bases between them. This CDR3 region has 13 residues. The CDR3 loop is CASSLKETYGYTF. In DNA, the CDR3 is TGTGCCAGCAGCTTAAAGGAGACCTATGGCTACACCTTC.

The J gene is TRBJ1-1, the V gene TRBV2, with D unresolved. The germline gives CDR1 SNHLY, CDR2 FYNNEI. The CDR3 is 14 residues long. The V and J ends lost 3 bases and 5 bases respectively, with 13 bases between them. The CDR3 nucleotides read TGTGCCAGCAGTGAGTACCCGTCGCTGACTGAAGCTTTCTTT. Amino acid sequence: CASSEYPSLTEAFF.

The V gene is TRBV7-6, the J gene TRBJ1-2, with TRBD1 matching over 7 bases. The CDR3 spans 13 residues. CDR1 is SGHVS and CDR2 is FNYEAQ in the germline V gene. J gave up 4 bases and V 1 base, and 0 bases lay outside the gene matches. This CDR3 reads CASSLGTGYGYTF. As DNA, the CDR3 is TGTGCCAGCAGCTTAGGGACAGGCTATGGCTACACCTTC.